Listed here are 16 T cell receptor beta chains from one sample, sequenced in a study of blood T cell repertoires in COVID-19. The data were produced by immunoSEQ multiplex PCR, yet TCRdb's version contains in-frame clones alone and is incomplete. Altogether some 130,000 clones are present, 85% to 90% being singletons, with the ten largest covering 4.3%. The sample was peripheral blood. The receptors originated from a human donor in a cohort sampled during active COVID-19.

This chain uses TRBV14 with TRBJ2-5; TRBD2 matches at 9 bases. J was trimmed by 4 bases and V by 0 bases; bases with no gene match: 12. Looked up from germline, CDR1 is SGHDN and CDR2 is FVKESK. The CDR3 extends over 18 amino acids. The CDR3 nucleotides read TGTGCCAGCAGCCAAGATGATGGCGGCGGGGGGGCCCGAGAGACCCAGTACTTC. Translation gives CASSQDDGGGGARETQYF.

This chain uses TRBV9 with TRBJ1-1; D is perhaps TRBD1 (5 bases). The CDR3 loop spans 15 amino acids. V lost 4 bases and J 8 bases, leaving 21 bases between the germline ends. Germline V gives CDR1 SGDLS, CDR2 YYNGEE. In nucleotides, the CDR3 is TGTGCCAGCAGCCCCGCGGGCAGGGAGGGGATAGAAGCTTTCTTT. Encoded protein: CASSPAGREGIEAFF.

This chain's CDR3 is CASAEFGSGMYTQYF. CDR3 nucleotide sequence: TGTGCCAGCGCCGAGTTCGGTAGCGGGATGTATACGCAGTATTTT. This chain connects TRBV11-1 to TRBJ2-3, with TRBD2 matching 8 bases. V shed 8 bases, J shed 7 bases, and the junction held 14 bases outside the gene matches. The germline gives CDR1 SGHAT, CDR2 FQDESV (reference sequence). There are 15 residues in the CDR3.

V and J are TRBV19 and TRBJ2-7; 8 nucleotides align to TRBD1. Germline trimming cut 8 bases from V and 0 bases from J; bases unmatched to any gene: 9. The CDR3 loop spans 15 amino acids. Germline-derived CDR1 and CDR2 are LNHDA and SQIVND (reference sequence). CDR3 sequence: CASQLTGDSSYEQYF. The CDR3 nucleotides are TGTGCCAGTCAACTGACAGGGGATAGCTCCTACGAGCAGTACTTC.

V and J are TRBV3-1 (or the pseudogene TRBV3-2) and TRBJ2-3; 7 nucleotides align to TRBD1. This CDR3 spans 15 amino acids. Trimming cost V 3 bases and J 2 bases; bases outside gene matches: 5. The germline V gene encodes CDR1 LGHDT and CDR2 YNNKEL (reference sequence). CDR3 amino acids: CASSHRDRITDTQYF. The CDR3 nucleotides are TGTGCCAGCAGCCACCGGGACAGAATCACAGATACGCAGTATTTT.

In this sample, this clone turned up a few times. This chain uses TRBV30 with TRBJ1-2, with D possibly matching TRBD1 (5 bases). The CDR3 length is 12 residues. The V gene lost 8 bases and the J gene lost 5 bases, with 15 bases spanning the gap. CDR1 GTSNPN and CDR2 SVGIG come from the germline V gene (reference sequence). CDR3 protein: CAREGDSYGYTF. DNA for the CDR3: TGTGCCCGCGAAGGGGATTCGTATGGCTACACCTTC.

CDR3 in DNA: TGCGCCAGCAGCTTAACGACAGGGGCCTACTACGAGCAGTACTTC. This encodes CASSLTTGAYYEQYF. The chain recombines TRBV5-1 with TRBJ2-7; 8 bases match TRBD1. The CDR3 is 15 residues long. V lost 2 bases, J lost 3 bases, and 7 bases stayed unmatched. Germline CDR1 and CDR2: SGHRS and YFSETQ.

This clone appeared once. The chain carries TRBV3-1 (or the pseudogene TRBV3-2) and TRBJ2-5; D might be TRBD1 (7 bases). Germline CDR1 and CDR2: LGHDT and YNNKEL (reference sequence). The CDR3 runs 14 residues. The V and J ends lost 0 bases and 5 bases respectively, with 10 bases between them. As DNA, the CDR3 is TGTGCCAGCAGCCAAGACCCAGGGGGGGAGACCCAGTACTTC. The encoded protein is CASSQDPGGETQYF.

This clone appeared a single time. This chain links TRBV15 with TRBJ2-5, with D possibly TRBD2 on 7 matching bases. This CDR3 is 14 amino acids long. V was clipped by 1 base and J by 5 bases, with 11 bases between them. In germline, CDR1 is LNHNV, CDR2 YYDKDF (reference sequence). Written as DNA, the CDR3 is TGTGCCACCAGCAGAGTGGGGGGGGCGGAGACCCAGTACTTC. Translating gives CATSRVGGAETQYF. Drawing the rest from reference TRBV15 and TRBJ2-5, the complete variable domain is DAMVIQNPRYQVTQFGKPVTLSCSQTLNHNVMYWYQQKSSQAPKLLFHYYDKDFNNEADTPDNFQSRRPNTSFCFLDIRSPGLGDTAMYLCATSRVGGAETQYFGPGTRLLVL.

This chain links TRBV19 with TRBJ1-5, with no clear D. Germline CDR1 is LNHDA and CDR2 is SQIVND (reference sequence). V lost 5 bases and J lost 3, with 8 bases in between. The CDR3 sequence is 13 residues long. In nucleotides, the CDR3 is TGTGCCAGTAGTCCCGGAGACAATCAGCCCCAGCATTTT. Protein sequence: CASSPGDNQPQHF.

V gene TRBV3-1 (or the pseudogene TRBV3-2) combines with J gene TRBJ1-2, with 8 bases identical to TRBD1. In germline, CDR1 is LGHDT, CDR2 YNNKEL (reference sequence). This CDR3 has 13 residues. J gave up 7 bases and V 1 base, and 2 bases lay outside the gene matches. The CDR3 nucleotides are TGTGCCAGCAGCCAAGCCACAGGGGGTGGCTACACCTTC. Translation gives CASSQATGGGYTF.

CDR3 DNA: TGTGCCAGCAGCCGTGGGCAGGGTAAGGAGACCCAGTACTTC. Translation gives CASSRGQGKETQYF. The chain carries TRBV7-9 and TRBJ2-5, with D perhaps matching TRBD1 (5 bases). The CDR3 totals 14 residues. V shed 5 bases and J shed 5 bases, with 15 bases lying between them. CDR1 and CDR2 from the germline V gene are SEHNR and FQNEAQ (reference sequence).

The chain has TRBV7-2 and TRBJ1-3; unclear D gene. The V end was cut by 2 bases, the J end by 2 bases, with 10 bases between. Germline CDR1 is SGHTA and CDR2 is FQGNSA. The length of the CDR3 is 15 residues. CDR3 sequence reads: CASSLSFGAGNTIYF. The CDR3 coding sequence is TGTGCCAGCAGCTTAAGTTTCGGGGCTGGAAACACCATATATTTT.

The CDR3 reads CASSGTSASYNEQFF. The CDR3 nucleotides read TGCGCCAGCAGTGGGACTAGCGCCTCCTACAATGAGCAGTTCTTC. V is TRBV10-2 and J is TRBJ2-1, with 9 bases fitting TRBD2. The V gene end was trimmed by 4 bases and the J gene end by 0 bases; junction bases not matched to a gene: 1. CDR1 is WSHSY, CDR2 SAAADI, per germline. The CDR3 spans 15 residues.

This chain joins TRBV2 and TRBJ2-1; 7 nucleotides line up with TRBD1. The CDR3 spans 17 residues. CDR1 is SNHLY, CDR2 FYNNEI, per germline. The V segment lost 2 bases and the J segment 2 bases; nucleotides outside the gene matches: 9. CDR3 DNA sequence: TGTGCCAGCAGTGAAAGAGGGGGCTCTAGTCCCTACAATGAGCAGTTCTTC. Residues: CASSERGGSSPYNEQFF. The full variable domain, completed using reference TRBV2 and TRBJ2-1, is EPEVTQTPSHQVTQMGQEVILRCVPISNHLYFYWYRQILGQKVEFLVSFYNNEISEKSEIFDDQFSVERPDGSNFTLKIRSTKLEDSAMYFCASSERGGSSPYNEQFFGPGTRLTVL.

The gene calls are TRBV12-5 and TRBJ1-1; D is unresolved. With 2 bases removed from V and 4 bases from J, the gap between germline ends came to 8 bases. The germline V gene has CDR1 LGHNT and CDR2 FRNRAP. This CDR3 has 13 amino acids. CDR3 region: CASGLKRGTEAFF. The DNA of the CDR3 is TGTGCTAGTGGTTTGAAACGGGGCACTGAAGCTTTCTTT.